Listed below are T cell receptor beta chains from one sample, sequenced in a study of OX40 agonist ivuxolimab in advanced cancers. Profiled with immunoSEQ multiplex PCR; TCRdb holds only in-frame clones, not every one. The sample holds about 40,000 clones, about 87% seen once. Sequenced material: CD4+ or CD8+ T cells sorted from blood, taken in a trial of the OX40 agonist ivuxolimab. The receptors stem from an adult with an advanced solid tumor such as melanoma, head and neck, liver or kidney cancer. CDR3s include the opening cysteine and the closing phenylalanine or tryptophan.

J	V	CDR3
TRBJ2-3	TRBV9	CASSPGGGTTITDTQYF
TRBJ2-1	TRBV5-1	CASSFGGGPYNEQFF
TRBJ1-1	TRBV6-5	CASSYHPGGADTEAFF
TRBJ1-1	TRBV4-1	CASSLNGQNTEAFF
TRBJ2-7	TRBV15	CATSRFITATQYF
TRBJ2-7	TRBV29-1	CSVPGQGGLYEQYF
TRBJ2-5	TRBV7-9	CASRTGRETQYF
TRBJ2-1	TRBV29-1	CSVGSDVFKLNEQFF
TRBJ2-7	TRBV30	CACRLQGSYEQYF
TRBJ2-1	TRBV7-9	CASSPDPPLGQFF
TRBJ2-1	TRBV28	CASSFIPNEQFF
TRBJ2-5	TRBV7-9	CASSPPDRGRETQYF
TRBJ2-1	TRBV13	CASSLEGLSSYNEQFF
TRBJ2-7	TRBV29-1	CSAGDGTSGVYEQYF
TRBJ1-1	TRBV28	CASIPTPGPEAFF
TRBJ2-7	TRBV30	CAWSPYSYEQYF